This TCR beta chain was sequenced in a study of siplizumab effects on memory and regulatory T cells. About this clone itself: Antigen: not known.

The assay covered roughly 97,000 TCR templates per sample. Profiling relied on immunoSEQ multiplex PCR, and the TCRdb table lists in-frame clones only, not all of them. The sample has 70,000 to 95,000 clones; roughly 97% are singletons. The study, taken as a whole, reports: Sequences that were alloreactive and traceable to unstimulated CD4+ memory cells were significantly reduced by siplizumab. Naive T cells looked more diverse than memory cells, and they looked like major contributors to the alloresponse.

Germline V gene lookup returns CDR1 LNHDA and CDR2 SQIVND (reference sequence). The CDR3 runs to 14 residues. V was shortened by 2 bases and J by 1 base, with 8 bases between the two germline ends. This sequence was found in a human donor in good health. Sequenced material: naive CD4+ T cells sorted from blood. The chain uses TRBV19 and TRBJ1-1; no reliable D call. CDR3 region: CASSIRERNTEAFF. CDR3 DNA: TGTGCCAGTAGTATACGGGAACGGAACACTGAAGCTTTCTTT.